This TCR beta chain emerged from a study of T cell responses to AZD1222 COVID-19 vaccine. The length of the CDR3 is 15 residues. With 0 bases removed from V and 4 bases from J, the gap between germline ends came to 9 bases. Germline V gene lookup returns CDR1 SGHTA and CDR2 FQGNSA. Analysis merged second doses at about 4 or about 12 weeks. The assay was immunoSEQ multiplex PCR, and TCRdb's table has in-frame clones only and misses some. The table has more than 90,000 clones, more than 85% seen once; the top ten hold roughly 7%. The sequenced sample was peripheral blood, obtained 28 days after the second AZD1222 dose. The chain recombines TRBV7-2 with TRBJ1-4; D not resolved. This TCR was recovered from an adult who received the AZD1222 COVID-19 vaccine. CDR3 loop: CASSLAGRINEKLFF. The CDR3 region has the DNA TGTGCCAGCAGCTTAGCGGGCAGAATTAATGAAAAACTGTTTTTT.